One and the same sample provided the 9 T cell receptor beta chains below, sequenced in a study of siplizumab effects on memory and regulatory T cells. Sequencing was performed with immunoSEQ multiplex PCR; in TCRdb, only in-frame clones are kept and a portion is missing. This table holds tens of thousands of clones, over 80% found once. Sequencing was done on a sample of Tregs sorted from blood. These receptors all come from a human donor in good health.

The rearrangement uses TRBV2 and TRBJ1-2; possible D gene TRBD1, 5 bases. The CDR3 extends over 14 amino acids. From germline, CDR1 is SNHLY and CDR2 FYNNEI. V was trimmed by 3 bases and J by 4 bases, leaving 12 bases between them. The CDR3: CASSEGGSGYGYTF. The CDR3 nucleotides are TGTGCCAGCAGTGAGGGGGGGTCGGGCTATGGCTACACCTTC.

This sequence joins TRBV6-6 and TRBJ1-1; no clear D gene. Trimming shortened V by 0 bases and J by 10 bases, and 12 bases separated the two germline ends. Germline loops: CDR1 MNHNY, CDR2 SVGAGI (reference sequence). The CDR3 is 13 residues long. The CDR3 loop reads CASSYSGRLAAFF. In DNA form, the CDR3 reads TGTGCCAGCAGTTACTCTGGGAGGTTAGCAGCTTTCTTT.

The J gene is TRBJ2-7, the V gene TRBV7-9; the D gene is possibly TRBD2 (6 bases). The V end was cut by 1 base, the J end by 4 bases, with 14 bases between. Germline-derived CDR1 and CDR2 are SEHNR and FQNEAQ (reference sequence). The CDR3 contains 15 residues. CDR3: CASSLEAGLTYEQYF. The CDR3 region has the DNA TGTGCCAGCAGCTTAGAGGCGGGATTGACATACGAGCAGTACTTC. The entire variable domain, with the rest obtained from reference TRBV7-9 and TRBJ2-7, is as follows: DTGVSQNPRHKITKRGQNVTFRCDPISEHNRLYWYRQTLGQGPEFLTYFQNEAQLEKSRLLSDRFSAERPKGSFSTLEIQRTEQGDSAMYLCASSLEAGLTYEQYFGPGTRLTVT.

The CDR3 sequence: CASSFAGGLTYEQYF. In nucleotides, the CDR3 is TGTGCCAGCAGCTTTGCCGGCGGCCTCACCTACGAGCAGTACTTC. V gene TRBV7-9 combines with J gene TRBJ2-7; no definite D call. The CDR3 covers 15 residues. V was pared by 3 bases and J by 2 bases, with 14 bases between. Germline V gene lookup returns CDR1 SEHNR and CDR2 FQNEAQ (reference sequence).

The CDR3 reads CASTLLEGRQFF. The CDR3 coding sequence is TGTGCCAGCACTCTACTTGAGGGTCGGCAGTTCTTC. The chain links TRBV7-9 to TRBJ2-1; D possibly corresponds to TRBD2 (5 bases). V was cut by 7 bases and J by 12 bases, with 16 bases left in between. CDR1 and CDR2 (germline): SEHNR, FQNEAQ (reference sequence). This CDR3 spans 12 amino acids.

The V call is TRBV9, the J call TRBJ2-1; possible D gene TRBD2, 6 bases. Trimming stripped 0 bases from V and 3 bases from J, with 13 bases between. Germline values: CDR1 SGDLS, CDR2 YYNGEE. The CDR3 runs 16 residues. CDR3 bases: TGTGCCAGCAGCGTAGCACTTGGACTAAGCTACAATGAGCAGTTCTTC. Its translation is CASSVALGLSYNEQFF. Filled out from reference TRBV9 and TRBJ2-1, the complete variable domain reads DSGVTQTPKHLITATGQRVTLRCSPRSGDLSVYWYQQSLDQGLQFLIQYYNGEERAKGNILERFSAQQFPDLHSELNLSSLELGDSALYFCASSVALGLSYNEQFFGPGTRLTVL.

The rearrangement uses TRBV28 and TRBJ1-5; no firm D call. Germline V CDR1 and CDR2: MDHEN, SYDVKM. The CDR3 length is 14 residues. V was trimmed by 3 bases and J by 6 bases, leaving 12 bases between them. In DNA, the CDR3 is TGTGCCAGCAGTTTGCCAGGCTTTATTCAGCCCCAGCATTTT. It encodes CASSLPGFIQPQHF.

The J gene is TRBJ1-5, the V gene TRBV6-1; D gene ambiguous. CDR1 and CDR2 from the germline V gene are MNHNS and SASEGT. The CDR3 has 13 amino acids. The germline V and J ends were trimmed by 4 bases and 3 bases, with 7 bases remaining between them. CDR3 sequence reads: CASSVRNNQPQHF. CDR3 bases: TGTGCCAGCAGTGTGCGAAACAATCAGCCCCAGCATTTT.

The CDR3 is CASSLSGRNLEETQYF. For the CDR3, the DNA is TGCGCCAGCAGCTTGAGTGGCAGGAATTTAGAAGAGACCCAGTACTTC. The J gene is TRBJ2-5, the V gene TRBV5-1; D gene uncertain. V lost 1 base and J 3 bases, leaving 16 bases between the germline ends. Per germline, CDR1 SGHRS and CDR2 YFSETQ. The CDR3 runs to 16 residues.